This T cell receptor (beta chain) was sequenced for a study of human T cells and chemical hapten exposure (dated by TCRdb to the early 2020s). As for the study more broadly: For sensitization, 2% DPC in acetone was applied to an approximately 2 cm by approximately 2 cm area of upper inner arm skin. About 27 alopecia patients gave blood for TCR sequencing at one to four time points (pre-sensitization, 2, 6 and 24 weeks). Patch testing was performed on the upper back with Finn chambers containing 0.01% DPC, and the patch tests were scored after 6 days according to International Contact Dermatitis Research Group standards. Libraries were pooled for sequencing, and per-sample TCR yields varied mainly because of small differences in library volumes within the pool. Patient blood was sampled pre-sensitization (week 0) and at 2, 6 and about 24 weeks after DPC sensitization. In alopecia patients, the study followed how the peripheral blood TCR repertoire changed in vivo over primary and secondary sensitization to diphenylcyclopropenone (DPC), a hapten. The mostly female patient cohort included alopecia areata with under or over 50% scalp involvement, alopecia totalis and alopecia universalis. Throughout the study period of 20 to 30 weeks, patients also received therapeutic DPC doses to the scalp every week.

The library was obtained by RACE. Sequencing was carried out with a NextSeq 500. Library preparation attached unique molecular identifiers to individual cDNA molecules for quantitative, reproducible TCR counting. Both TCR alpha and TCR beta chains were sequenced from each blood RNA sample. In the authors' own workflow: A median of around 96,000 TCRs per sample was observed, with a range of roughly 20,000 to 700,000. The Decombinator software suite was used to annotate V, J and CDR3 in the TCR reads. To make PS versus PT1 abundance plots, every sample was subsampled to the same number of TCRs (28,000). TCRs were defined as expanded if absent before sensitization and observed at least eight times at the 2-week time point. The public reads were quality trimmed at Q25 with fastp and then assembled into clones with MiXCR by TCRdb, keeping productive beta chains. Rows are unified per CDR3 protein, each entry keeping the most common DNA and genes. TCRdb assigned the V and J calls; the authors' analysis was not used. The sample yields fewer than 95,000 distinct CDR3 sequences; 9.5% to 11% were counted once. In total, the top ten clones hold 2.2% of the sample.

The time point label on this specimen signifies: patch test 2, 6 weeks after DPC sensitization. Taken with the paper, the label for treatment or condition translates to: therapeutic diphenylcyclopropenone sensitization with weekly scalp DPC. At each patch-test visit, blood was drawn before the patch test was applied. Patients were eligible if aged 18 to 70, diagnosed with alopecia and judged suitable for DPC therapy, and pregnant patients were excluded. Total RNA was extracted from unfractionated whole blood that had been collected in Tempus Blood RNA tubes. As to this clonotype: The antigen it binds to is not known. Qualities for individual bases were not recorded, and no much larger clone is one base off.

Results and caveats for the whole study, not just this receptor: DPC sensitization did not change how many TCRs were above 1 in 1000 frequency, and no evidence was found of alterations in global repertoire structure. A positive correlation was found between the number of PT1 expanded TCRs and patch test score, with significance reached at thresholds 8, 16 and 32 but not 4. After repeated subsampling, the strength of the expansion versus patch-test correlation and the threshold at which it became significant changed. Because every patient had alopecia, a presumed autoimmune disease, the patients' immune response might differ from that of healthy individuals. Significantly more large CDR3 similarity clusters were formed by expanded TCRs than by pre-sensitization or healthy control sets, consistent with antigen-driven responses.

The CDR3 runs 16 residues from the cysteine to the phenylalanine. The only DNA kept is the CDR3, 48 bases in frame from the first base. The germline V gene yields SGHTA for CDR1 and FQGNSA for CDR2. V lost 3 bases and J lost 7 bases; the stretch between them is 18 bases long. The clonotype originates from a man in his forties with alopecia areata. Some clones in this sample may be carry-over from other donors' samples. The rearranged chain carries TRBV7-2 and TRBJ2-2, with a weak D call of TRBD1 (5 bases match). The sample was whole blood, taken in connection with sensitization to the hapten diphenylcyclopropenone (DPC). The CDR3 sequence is CASSFAAGAEGGELFF. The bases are TGTGCCAGCAGCTTTGCTGCTGGGGCAGAAGGCGGGGAGCTGTTTTTT.